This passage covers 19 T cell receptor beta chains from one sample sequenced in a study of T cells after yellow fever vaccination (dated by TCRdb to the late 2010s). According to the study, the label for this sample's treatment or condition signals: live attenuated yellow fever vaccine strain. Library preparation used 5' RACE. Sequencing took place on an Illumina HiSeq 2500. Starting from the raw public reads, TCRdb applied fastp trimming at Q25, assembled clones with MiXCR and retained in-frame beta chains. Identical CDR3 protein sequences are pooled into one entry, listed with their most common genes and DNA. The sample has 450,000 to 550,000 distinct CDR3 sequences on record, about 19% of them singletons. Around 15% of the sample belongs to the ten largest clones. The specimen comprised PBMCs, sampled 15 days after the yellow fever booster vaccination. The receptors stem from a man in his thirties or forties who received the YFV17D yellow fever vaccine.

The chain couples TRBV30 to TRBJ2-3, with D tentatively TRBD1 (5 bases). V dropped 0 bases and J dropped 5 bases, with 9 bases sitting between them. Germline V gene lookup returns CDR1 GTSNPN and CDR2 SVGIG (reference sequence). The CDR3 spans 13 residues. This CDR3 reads CAWSVQRGDTQYF. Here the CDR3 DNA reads TGTGCCTGGAGTGTACAAAGGGGAGATACGCAGTATTTT.

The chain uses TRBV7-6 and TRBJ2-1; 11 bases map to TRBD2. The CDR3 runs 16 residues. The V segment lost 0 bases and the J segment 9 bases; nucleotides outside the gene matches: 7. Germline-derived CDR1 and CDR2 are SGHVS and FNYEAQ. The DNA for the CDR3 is TGTGCCAGCAGCTTAGCAGGGGCTAGCGGGAGGTTTGAGCAGTTCTTC. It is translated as CASSLAGASGRFEQFF.

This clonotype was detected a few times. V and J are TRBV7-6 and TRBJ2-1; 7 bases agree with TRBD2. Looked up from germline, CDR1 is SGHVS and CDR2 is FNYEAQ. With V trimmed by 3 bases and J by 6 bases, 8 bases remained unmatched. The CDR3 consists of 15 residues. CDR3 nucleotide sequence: TGTGCCAGCAGCTTGGGCGGGAGTTACTCCAATGAGCAGTTCTTC. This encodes CASSLGGSYSNEQFF.

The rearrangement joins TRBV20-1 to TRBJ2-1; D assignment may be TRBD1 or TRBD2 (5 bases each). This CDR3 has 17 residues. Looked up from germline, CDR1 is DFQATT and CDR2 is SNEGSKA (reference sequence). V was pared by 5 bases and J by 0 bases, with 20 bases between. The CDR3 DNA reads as TGCAGTGCTCCCCGGGACCGCCGACGTAGCTCCTACAATGAGCAGTTCTTC. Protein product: CSAPRDRRRSSYNEQFF.

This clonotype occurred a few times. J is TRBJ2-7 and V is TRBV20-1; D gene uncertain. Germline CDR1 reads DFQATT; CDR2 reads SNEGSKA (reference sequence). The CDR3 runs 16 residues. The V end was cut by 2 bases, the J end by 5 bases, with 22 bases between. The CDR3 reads CSARSIRSPLRDEQYF. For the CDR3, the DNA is TGCAGTGCTAGAAGTATCAGAAGCCCTCTCAGAGACGAGCAGTACTTC.

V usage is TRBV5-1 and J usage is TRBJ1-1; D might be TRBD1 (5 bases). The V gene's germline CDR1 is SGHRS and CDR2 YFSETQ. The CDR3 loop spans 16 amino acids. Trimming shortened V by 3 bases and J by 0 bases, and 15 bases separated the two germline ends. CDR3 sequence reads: CASSSPPDSMNTEAFF. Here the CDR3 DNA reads TGCGCCAGCAGCTCCCCACCAGACAGCATGAACACTGAAGCTTTCTTT. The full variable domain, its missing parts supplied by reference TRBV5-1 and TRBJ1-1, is KAGVTQTPRYLIKTRGQQVTLSCSPISGHRSVSWYQQTPGQGLQFLFEYFSETQRNKGNFPGRFSGRQFSNSRSEMNVSTLELGDSALYLCASSSPPDSMNTEAFFGQGTRLTVV.

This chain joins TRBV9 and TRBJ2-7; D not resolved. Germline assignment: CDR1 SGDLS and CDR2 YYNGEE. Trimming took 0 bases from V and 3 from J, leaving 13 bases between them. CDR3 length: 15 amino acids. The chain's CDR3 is CASSVGSGRYYEQYF. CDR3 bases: TGTGCCAGCAGCGTAGGTTCCGGACGTTACTACGAGCAGTACTTC.

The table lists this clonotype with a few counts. The CDR3 loop is CASSTEAGPQGGDGYTF. Here the CDR3 DNA reads TGTGCCAGCAGTACGGAGGCAGGCCCACAGGGGGGAGATGGCTACACCTTC. This chain connects TRBV11-1 to TRBJ1-2; 8 bases agree with TRBD1. With 6 bases clipped from V and 6 bases from J, the junction kept 18 bases outside the gene matches. Per the germline V gene, CDR1 is SGHAT and CDR2 is FQDESV (reference sequence). The CDR3 has 17 residues.

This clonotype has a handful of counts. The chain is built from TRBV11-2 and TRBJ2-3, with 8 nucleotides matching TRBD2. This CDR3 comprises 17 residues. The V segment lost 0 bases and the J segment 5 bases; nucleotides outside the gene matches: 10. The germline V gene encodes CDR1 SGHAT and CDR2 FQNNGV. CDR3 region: CASSLDPFREGRDTQYF. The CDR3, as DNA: TGTGCCAGCAGCTTAGATCCCTTCCGGGAGGGCCGAGATACGCAGTATTTT.

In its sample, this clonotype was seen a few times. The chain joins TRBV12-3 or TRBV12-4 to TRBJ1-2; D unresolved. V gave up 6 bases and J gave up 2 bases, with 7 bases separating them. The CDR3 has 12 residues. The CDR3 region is CASRVINYGYTF. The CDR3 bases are TGTGCCAGCAGGGTCATCAACTATGGCTACACCTTC.

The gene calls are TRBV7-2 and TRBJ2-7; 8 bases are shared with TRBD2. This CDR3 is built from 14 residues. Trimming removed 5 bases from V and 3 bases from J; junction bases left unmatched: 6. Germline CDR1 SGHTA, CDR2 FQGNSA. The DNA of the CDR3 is TGTGCCAGCAGCCCCCTAGCGGGCATCTACGAGCAGTACTTC. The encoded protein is CASSPLAGIYEQYF.

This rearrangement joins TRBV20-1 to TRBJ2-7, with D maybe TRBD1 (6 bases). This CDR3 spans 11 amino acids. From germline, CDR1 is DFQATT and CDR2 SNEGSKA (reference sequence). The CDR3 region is CSTSTGYEQYF. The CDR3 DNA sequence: TGCAGCACCTCTACAGGGTACGAGCAGTACTTC.

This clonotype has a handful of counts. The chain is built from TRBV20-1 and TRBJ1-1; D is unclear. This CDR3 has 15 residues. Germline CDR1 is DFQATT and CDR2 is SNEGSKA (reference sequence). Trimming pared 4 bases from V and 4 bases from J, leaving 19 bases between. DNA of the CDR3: TGCAGTGCTACTCGTGAAGGCAGTGCGCCCACTGAAGCTTTCTTT. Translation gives CSATREGSAPTEAFF.

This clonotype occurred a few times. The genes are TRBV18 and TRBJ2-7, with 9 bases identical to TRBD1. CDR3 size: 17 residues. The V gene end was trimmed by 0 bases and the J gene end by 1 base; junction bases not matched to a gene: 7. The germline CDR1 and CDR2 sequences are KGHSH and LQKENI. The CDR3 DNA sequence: TGTGCCAGCTCACCACCTCGTGGGACAGGGACATCCTACGAGCAGTACTTC. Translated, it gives CASSPPRGTGTSYEQYF.

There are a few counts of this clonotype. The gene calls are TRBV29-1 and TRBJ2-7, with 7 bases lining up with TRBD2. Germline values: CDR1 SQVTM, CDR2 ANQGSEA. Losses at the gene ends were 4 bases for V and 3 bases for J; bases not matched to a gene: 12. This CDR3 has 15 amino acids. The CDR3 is CSVAGGSLSFYEQYF. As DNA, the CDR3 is TGCAGCGTTGCCGGGGGGTCCCTGAGCTTCTACGAGCAGTACTTC.

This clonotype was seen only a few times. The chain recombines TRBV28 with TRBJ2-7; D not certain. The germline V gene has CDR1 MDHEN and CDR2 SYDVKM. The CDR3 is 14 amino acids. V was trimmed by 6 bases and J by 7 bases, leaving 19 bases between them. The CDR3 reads CASSRQGPGWEQYF. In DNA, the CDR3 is TGTGCCAGCAGCCGACAAGGCCCAGGCTGGGAGCAGTACTTC.

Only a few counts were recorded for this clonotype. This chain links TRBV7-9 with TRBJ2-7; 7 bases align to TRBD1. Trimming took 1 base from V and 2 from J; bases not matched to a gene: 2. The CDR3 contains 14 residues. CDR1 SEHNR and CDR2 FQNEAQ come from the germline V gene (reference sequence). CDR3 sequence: CASSLVGTAYEQYF. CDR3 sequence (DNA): TGTGCCAGCAGCTTAGTGGGGACAGCCTACGAGCAGTACTTC.

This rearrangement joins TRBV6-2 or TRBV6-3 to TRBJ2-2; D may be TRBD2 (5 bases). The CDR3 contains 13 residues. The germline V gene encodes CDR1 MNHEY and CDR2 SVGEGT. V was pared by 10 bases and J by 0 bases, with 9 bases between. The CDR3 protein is CAILRANTGELFF. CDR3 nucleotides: TGTGCCATCTTGCGGGCGAACACCGGGGAGCTGTTTTTT.

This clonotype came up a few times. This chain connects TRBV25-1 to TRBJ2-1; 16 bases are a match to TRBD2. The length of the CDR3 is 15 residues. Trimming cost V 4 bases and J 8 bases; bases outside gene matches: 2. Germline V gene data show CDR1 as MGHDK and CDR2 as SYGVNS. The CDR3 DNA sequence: TGTGCCAGCAGTGCGGGACTAGCGGGAGGGCATGAGCAGTTCTTC. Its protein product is CASSAGLAGGHEQFF.